This passage covers 3 T cell receptor beta chains from one sample sequenced in a study of regulatory T cells in long-lasting Graves disease (dated by TCRdb to the early 2020s). Library construction relied on multiplex PCR. Sequencing took place on an Illumina HiSeq 4000. TCR beta libraries were built with iRepertoire HTBI primers and Arm-PCR amplification of CDR3 regions. TCRdb trimmed public reads at Q25 via fastp, called clones via MiXCR and kept in-frame beta chains. Rows are unified per CDR3 protein, each entry keeping the most common DNA and genes. Counted in this sample were hundreds of thousands of distinct CDR3 sequences; approximately 29% of them appeared once. The ten largest make up under 50% of the sample. The time point label of this sample denotes: persistent/refractory GD, antithyroid drugs over 5 years with positive TRAb. For both TCR sequencing and RNA sequencing, RNA was extracted from PBMCs in TRIzol.

The source was peripheral blood mononuclear cells (PBMCs), collected when the disease was refractory, from a patient treated with antithyroid drugs. These receptors came from a female donor with Graves disease.

This clonotype came up a few times. The chain employs TRBV6-1 and TRBJ1-5, with D perhaps TRBD1 (6 bases). Trimming shortened V by 6 bases and J by 2 bases, and 14 bases separated the two germline ends. Germline V lookup: CDR1 MNHNS, CDR2 SASEGT. The CDR3 runs to 15 residues. The CDR3 sequence is CASRSTGFGNQPQHF. CDR3 sequence (DNA): TGTGCCAGCAGGAGTACAGGGTTTGGCAATCAGCCCCAGCATTTT.

This clonotype was picked up many times. The V and J genes are TRBV28 and TRBJ2-7; TRBD2 matches at 9 bases. CDR3 length: 17 amino acids. J lost 2 bases, V lost 2 bases, and 10 bases had no gene match. The germline V gene has CDR1 MDHEN and CDR2 SYDVKM. The CDR3 here is CASSLGERAGGPYEQYF. CDR3 in DNA: TGTGCCAGCAGTTTAGGGGAGAGGGCGGGAGGGCCCTACGAGCAGTACTTC.

This clonotype was detected only a few times. The genes are TRBV12-3 or TRBV12-4 and TRBJ2-7; D gene ambiguous. The CDR3 extends over 14 amino acids. Trimming stripped 3 bases from V and 3 bases from J, with 12 bases between. The CDR3 here is CASSFLLRSYEQYF. CDR3 DNA: TGTGCCAGCAGTTTCCTTTTGCGGAGCTACGAGCAGTACTTC.